This entry features one TCR beta chain sequence. Its cognate antigen is unknown. The data were taken from a study of T cell repertoires in cytomegalovirus infection. Study at large: The study used recently identified HLA-C-restricted and well-studied HLA-B-restricted CMV epitopes.

TCRdb recomputed calls from the reads with MiXCR, one row per CDR3 protein. The sample yields more than 85,000 distinct CDR3 sequences, about 30% seen once. The V end was cut by 2 bases, the J end by 10 bases, with 15 bases between. Germline V gene sequence: CDR1 MDHEN, CDR2 SYDVKM. The CDR3 spans 15 residues. The V and J genes are TRBV28 and TRBJ1-6; no reliable D call. This TCR was recovered from a human donor in good health (CMV status not recorded). Some clones in this sample may be carry-over from other donors' samples. Sequenced here: CD8+ T cells from cultured PBMCs, sampled from culture after CMV antigen stimulation. The CDR3 reads CASSLGLGRPSPLHF. The DNA for the CDR3 is TGTGCCAGCAGTTTAGGGTTAGGCAGACCCTCACCCCTCCACTTT.